This TCR beta chain was identified in a study of blood T cells in healthy people across ages. Findings and limits, study-wide: Naive and antigen-experienced cells were not separated, limiting conclusive comparison. Compared with aged donors, long-lived donors showed fewer expanded clones, suggesting selection.

This clonotype has only a few counts. Its antigen is unidentified. A J-beta primer mix and a sample-barcoded 5' primer were used in a second PCR of about 7 to 12 cycles. Each cDNA molecule was tagged by a template-switch adaptor with 12 random nucleotides. TCRdb independently ran MiXCR on the 5' RACE reads; one entry per CDR3 protein. The sample has around 1.1 million distinct CDR3 sequences, more than 30% seen once. Germline V gives CDR1 DFQATT, CDR2 SNEGSKA (reference sequence). V trimming: 5 bases; J trimming: 7 bases; junction bases outside the gene matches: 9. The CDR3 runs to 14 residues. The chain recombines TRBV20-1 with TRBJ2-1, with TRBD2 matching 9 bases. This TCR was recovered from a man aged 18 to 29 in good health. What was sequenced was blood. The CDR3 nucleotides read TGCAGTGCTTTAGCGGGGGTAGGATGGAATGAGCAGTTCTTC. Its protein is CSALAGVGWNEQFF.